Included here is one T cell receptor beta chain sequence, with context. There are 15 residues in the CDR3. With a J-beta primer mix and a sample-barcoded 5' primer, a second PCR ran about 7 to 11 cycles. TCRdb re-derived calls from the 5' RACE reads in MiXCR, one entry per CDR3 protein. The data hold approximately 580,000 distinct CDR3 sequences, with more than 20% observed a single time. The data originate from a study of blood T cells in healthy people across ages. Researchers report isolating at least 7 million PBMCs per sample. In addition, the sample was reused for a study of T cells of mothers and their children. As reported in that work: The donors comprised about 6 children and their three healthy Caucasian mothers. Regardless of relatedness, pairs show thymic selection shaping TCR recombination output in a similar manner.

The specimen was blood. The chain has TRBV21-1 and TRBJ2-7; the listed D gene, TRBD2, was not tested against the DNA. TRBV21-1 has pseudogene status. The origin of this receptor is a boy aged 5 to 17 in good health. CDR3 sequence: CASSCREGIGHEQYF. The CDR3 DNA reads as TGTGCCAGCAGCTGCAGGGAGGGGATCGGGCACGAGCAGTACTTC.